The rows below give T cell receptor beta chains drawn from one sample of a study of CD8 T cells in ankylosing spondylitis. TCRdb redid the calling of the 5' RACE reads with MiXCR, one entry per CDR3 protein. The table records some 800,000 distinct CDR3 sequences, 12% of them present only once. Sequencing was carried out using blood, either unsorted or a sorted T cell fraction (not recorded which). The receptors come from a male donor with ankylosing spondylitis. Each CDR3 is given with its conserved first and last residue. Fields, in order: clone size, D gene, V gene, J gene, CDR3 protein, CDR3 DNA. A D gene is named only where the DNA matches it firmly. A row's size may be missing; if present it is once, few, many or a size class.

clone size: many
D gene: .
V gene: TRBV6-2/TRBV6-3
J gene: TRBJ2-5
CDR3 protein: CASSYGQEETQYF
CDR3 DNA: TGTGCCAGCAGTTACGGTCAGGAAGAGACCCAGTACTTC

clone size: .
D gene: .
V gene: TRBV4-1
J gene: TRBJ2-3
CDR3 protein: CASSLSRSSTDTQYF
CDR3 DNA: TGCGCCAGCAGCCTCTCTAGATCGAGCACAGATACGCAGTATTTT

clone size: .
D gene: .
V gene: TRBV7-2
J gene: TRBJ2-1
CDR3 protein: CASSLAIPLYNEQFF
CDR3 DNA: TGTGCCAGCAGCCTGGCTATCCCCCTCTACAATGAGCAGTTCTTC

clone size: .
D gene: .
V gene: TRBV20-1
J gene: TRBJ1-2
CDR3 protein: CSASHEGPQYGYTF
CDR3 DNA: TGCAGTGCTAGTCATGAGGGACCTCAATATGGCTACACCTTC

clone size: .
D gene: .
V gene: TRBV14
J gene: TRBJ1-2
CDR3 protein: CASSHRINYGYTF
CDR3 DNA: TGTGCCAGCAGCCATAGAATCAACTATGGCTACACCTTC

clone size: many
D gene: .
V gene: TRBV6-1
J gene: TRBJ2-2
CDR3 protein: CASSVQNTGELFF
CDR3 DNA: TGTGCCAGCAGTGTTCAGAACACCGGGGAGCTGTTTTTT

clone size: .
D gene: .
V gene: TRBV7-2
J gene: TRBJ1-2
CDR3 protein: CASSINFGTANYGYTF
CDR3 DNA: TGTGCCAGCAGCATAAACTTTGGGACGGCTAACTATGGCTACACCTTC

clone size: many
D gene: TRBD2
V gene: TRBV29-1
J gene: TRBJ2-3
CDR3 protein: CSALGASGDADTQYF
CDR3 DNA: TGCAGCGCTTTGGGGGCTAGCGGGGACGCAGATACGCAGTATTTT

clone size: few
D gene: TRBD1
V gene: TRBV28
J gene: TRBJ2-7
CDR3 protein: CASSLIGQGYEQYF
CDR3 DNA: TGTGCCAGCAGTTTGATTGGACAGGGCTACGAGCAGTACTTC

clone size: .
D gene: .
V gene: TRBV7-9
J gene: TRBJ2-7
CDR3 protein: CASSPQGFRGEQYF
CDR3 DNA: TGTGCCAGCAGCCCTCAGGGATTTCGGGGCGAGCAGTACTTC